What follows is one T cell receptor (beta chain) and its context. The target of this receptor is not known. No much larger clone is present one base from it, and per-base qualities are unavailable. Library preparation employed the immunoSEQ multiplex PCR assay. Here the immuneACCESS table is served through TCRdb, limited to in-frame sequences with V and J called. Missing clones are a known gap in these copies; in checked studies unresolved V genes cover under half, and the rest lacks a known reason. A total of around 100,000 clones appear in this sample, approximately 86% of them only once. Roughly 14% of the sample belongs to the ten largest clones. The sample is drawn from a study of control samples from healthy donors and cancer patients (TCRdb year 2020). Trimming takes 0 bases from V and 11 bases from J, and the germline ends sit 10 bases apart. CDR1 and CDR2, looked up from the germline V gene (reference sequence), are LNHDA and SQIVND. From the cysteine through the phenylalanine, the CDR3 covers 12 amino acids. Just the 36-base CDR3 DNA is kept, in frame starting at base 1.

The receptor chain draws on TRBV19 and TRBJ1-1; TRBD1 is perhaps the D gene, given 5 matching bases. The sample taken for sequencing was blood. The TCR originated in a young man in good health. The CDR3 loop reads CASSIDRGAAFF. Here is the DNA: TGTGCCAGTAGTATAGATAGGGGTGCGGCTTTCTTT.